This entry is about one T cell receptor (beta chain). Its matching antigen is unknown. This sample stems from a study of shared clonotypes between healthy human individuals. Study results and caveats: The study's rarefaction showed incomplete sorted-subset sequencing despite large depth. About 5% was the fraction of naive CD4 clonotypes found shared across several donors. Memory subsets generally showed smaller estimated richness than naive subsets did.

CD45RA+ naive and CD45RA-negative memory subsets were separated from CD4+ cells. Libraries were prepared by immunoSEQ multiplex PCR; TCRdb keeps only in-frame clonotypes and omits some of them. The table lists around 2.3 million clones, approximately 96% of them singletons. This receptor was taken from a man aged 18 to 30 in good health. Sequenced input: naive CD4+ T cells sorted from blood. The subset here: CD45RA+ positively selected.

CDR3 amino acids: CSVRGGLPSATQYF. The CDR3 DNA is TGCAGCGTTCGGGGGGGTCTCCCATCAGCGACCCAGTACTTC. The genes are TRBV29-1 and TRBJ2-5; 8 bases fit TRBD2. The CDR3 extends over 14 amino acids. V shed 5 bases, J shed 7 bases, and the junction held 12 bases outside the gene matches. Germline CDR1 and CDR2: SQVTM and ANQGSEA.